Each of the 29 T cell receptor beta chains below was sequenced from the same sample in a study of beta chain features in type 1 diabetes. As every portion of the isolated RNA was reverse transcribed, the sequencing read expressed TCRB transcripts. Clones were sequenced by immunoSEQ multiplex PCR, and TCRdb holds only the in-frame ones, with some missing. Found here are about 360,000 clones, approximately 12% of them singletons; the top ten hold 0.017%. The sample taken for sequencing was naive CD4+ T cells from blood. These receptors originate from a man aged 18 to 30 in good health.

This clone was recorded at least ten times. The chain is built from TRBV4-3 and TRBJ2-3; 8 nucleotides agree with TRBD1. CDR1 and CDR2 from the germline V gene are LGHNA and YSLEER. V dropped 6 bases and J dropped 4; count of bases not matched to a gene: 6. This CDR3 spans 14 amino acids. CDR3 coding DNA: TGCGCCAGCAGTCTGGACAGGGTTGCAGATACGCAGTATTTT. This sequence encodes CASSLDRVADTQYF.

The chain joins TRBV9 to TRBJ2-3, with a possible D match to TRBD2 (5 bases). The germline gives CDR1 SGDLS, CDR2 YYNGEE. Trimming shortened V by 4 bases and J by 5 bases, and 14 bases separated the two germline ends. The CDR3 loop spans 14 amino acids. CDR3 in amino acids: CASSFRAREDTQYF. The CDR3 DNA is TGTGCCAGCAGCTTCCGGGCCCGGGAAGATACGCAGTATTTT.

There are a few counts of this clone. CDR3 nucleotide sequence: TGTGCCAGCAGATCCGGGACAGGGGCCTGGTGGGTCTATGGCTACACCTTC. Translation gives CASRSGTGAWWVYGYTF. This chain joins TRBV5-4 and TRBJ1-2, with 10 bases fitting TRBD1. The CDR3 is 17 amino acids. Germline V gene data show CDR1 as SGHNT and CDR2 as YYREEE (reference sequence). Trimming took 5 bases from V and 4 from J; bases not matched to a gene: 14.

This chain connects TRBV27 to TRBJ2-7; 11 positions match TRBD1. The CDR3 spans 14 residues. With 6 bases clipped from V and 4 bases from J, the junction kept 5 bases outside the gene matches. Germline values: CDR1 MNHEY, CDR2 SMNVEV (reference sequence). The CDR3 DNA reads TGTGCCAGCAGCCGCGGACAGGGGGCTTACGAGCAGTACTTC. This codes for CASSRGQGAYEQYF.

V and J are TRBV7-9 and TRBJ1-6; TRBD1 is a possible D gene (5 bases). The germline CDR1 and CDR2 sequences are SEHNR and FQNEAQ (reference sequence). This CDR3 comprises 13 residues. The V and J ends lost 6 bases and 10 bases respectively, with 13 bases between them. The CDR3 sequence: CASRDSILSPLHF. CDR3 in DNA: TGTGCCAGCAGAGACAGTATACTATCACCCCTCCACTTT.

This clone was picked up a small number of times. The genes are TRBV27 and TRBJ2-7; 12 bases map to TRBD1. V lost 3 bases and J lost 5; bases outside the gene matches: 8. CDR1 MNHEY and CDR2 SMNVEV come from the germline V gene (reference sequence). The CDR3 extends over 16 amino acids. CDR3 nucleotide sequence: TGTGCCAGCAGTTTGATGGCGGGGACAGGGGGCCACGAGCAGTACTTC. It codes for CASSLMAGTGGHEQYF.

V gene TRBV7-3 combines with J gene TRBJ2-5, with a tentative D call TRBD1 (6 bases). Germline CDR1 is SGHTA and CDR2 is FQGTGA. The V end was cut by 5 bases, the J end by 5 bases, with 15 bases between. The CDR3 is 14 residues long. The CDR3 DNA sequence: TGTGCCAGCAGCCGAACAGGGTCCGGGGAGACCCAGTACTTC. Its translation: CASSRTGSGETQYF.

Of note for this clone: An end of the junction differs from the germline gene, which may be a read error. J is TRBJ2-3 and V is TRBV7-7; 8 bases line up with TRBD2. The CDR3 runs 16 residues. CDR1 and CDR2 from the germline V gene are SSHAT and FNYEAQ (reference sequence). CDR3 sequence reads: CASSRLAGPSTDTQYF. The CDR3, as DNA: TGTGCTAGCAGCAGGTTAGCGGGACCTAGCACAGATACGCAGTATTTT.

V and J are TRBV4-2 and TRBJ1-6; possibly TRBD1 for D (6 bases). Germline-derived CDR1 and CDR2 are LGHNA and YNFKEQ. The CDR3 loop spans 16 amino acids. With 3 bases removed from V and 9 bases from J, the gap between germline ends came to 18 bases. The CDR3 sequence: CASSQTRPLRGSPLHF. In nucleotides, the CDR3 is TGTGCCAGCAGCCAGACCCGACCCCTCAGGGGTTCACCCCTCCACTTT.

The chain links TRBV7-2 to TRBJ2-7; D uncertain. The germline V gene has CDR1 SGHTA and CDR2 FQGNSA. The germline V and J ends were trimmed by 3 bases and 0 bases, with 12 bases remaining between them. This CDR3 is built from 15 residues. The CDR3 sequence: CASSFGGFSSYEQYF. CDR3 nucleotide sequence: TGTGCCAGCAGCTTCGGCGGCTTCAGCTCCTACGAGCAGTACTTC. Full variable domain (remainder filled in from reference TRBV7-2 and TRBJ2-7): GAGVSQSPSNKVTEKGKDVELRCDPISGHTALYWYRQSLGQGLEFLIYFQGNSAPDKSGLPSDRFSAERTGGSVSTLTIQRTQQEDSAVYLCASSFGGFSSYEQYFGPGTRLTVT.

The genes are TRBV6-1 and TRBJ2-1; 9 nucleotides line up with TRBD2. The germline gives CDR1 MNHNS, CDR2 SASEGT. V lost 7 bases and J lost 9; bases outside the gene matches: 13. The CDR3 totals 15 residues. The CDR3 nucleotides read TGTGCCAGCACCTTTGGGACTAGCTGGTCGGGTGAGCAGTTCTTC. Translating gives CASTFGTSWSGEQFF.

The chain is built from TRBV30 and TRBJ1-2, with TRBD1 identical over 12 bases. The germline gives CDR1 GTSNPN, CDR2 SVGIG (reference sequence). V lost 5 bases, J lost 8 bases, and 12 bases stayed unmatched. This CDR3 has 15 amino acids. The CDR3 protein is CAWGRGGTGGLGYTF. For the CDR3, the DNA is TGTGCCTGGGGTCGGGGGGGGACAGGGGGCCTAGGCTACACCTTC.

A few counts support this clone. This chain links TRBV29-1 with TRBJ1-2, with TRBD1 matching 9 bases. V shed 6 bases, J shed 2 bases, and the junction held 1 base outside the gene matches. The CDR3 loop spans 12 amino acids. The germline V gene encodes CDR1 SQVTM and CDR2 ANQGSEA. CDR3 coding DNA: TGCAGCGTAGGGACAGGGAACTATGGCTACACCTTC. It translates to CSVGTGNYGYTF. Based on the CDR3 plus reference TRBV29-1 and TRBJ1-2, the full variable domain is SAVISQKPSRDICQRGTSLTIQCQVDSQVTMMFWYRQQPGQSLTLIATANQGSEATYESGFVIDKFPISRPNLTFSTLTVSNMSPEDSSIYLCSVGTGNYGYTFGSGTRLTVV.

The chain combines TRBV4-2 with TRBJ2-6, with a possible D match to TRBD1 (6 bases). In germline, CDR1 is LGHNA, CDR2 YNFKEQ. V was clipped by 4 bases and J by 1 base, with 11 bases between them. The CDR3 consists of 16 residues. CDR3 in DNA: TGTGCCAGCAGCCTCCTACAGGGATCTGGGGCCAACGTCCTGACTTTC. It is translated as CASSLLQGSGANVLTF.

V gene TRBV7-2 combines with J gene TRBJ2-2, with no clear D. The length of the CDR3 is 14 residues. Trimming shortened V by 3 bases and J by 2 bases, and 7 bases separated the two germline ends. Per the germline V gene, CDR1 is SGHTA and CDR2 is FQGNSA. The CDR3 loop reads CASSFGPNTGELFF. CDR3 coding DNA: TGTGCCAGCAGCTTTGGGCCCAACACCGGGGAGCTGTTTTTT.

This clone was seen a handful of times. The rearrangement uses TRBV27 and TRBJ2-7; D gene uncertain. This CDR3 is 13 amino acids long. V was trimmed by 5 bases and J by 9 bases, leaving 17 bases between them. Germline V gene lookup returns CDR1 MNHEY and CDR2 SMNVEV (reference sequence). CDR3 in DNA: TGTGCCAGCAGTAAACTTCTCCCCCCTGGGCAGTACTTC. Protein: CASSKLLPPGQYF.

The genes are TRBV5-1 and TRBJ2-1, with D unclear. This CDR3 has 15 residues. The V end was cut by 0 bases, the J end by 6 bases, with 13 bases between. Germline lookup yields CDR1 SGHRS and CDR2 YFSETQ. CDR3 nucleotides: TGCGCCAGCAGCTTGGACGGGTTCGATGCCAATGAGCAGTTCTTC. Translated, it gives CASSLDGFDANEQFF.

This chain connects TRBV30 to TRBJ1-4; the D gene is possibly TRBD1 (6 bases). Trimming took off 4 bases at V and 7 bases at J, with 19 bases between the two ends. In germline, CDR1 is GTSNPN, CDR2 SVGIG (reference sequence). The CDR3 totals 15 residues. CDR3 DNA: TGTGCCTGGACTGTACCAGGGGCGGAAGGTGAAAAACTGTTTTTT. Its protein product is CAWTVPGAEGEKLFF.

This clone appeared a few times. The chain is built from TRBV7-3 and TRBJ2-1; 12 bases are shared with TRBD2. Losses at the gene ends were 8 bases for V and 4 bases for J; bases not matched to a gene: 6. The CDR3 has 15 amino acids. The germline V gene encodes CDR1 SGHTA and CDR2 FQGTGA. The CDR3 DNA is TGTGCCAGCGCCCGGACTAGCGGGGAATACAATGAGCAGTTCTTC. It specifies CASARTSGEYNEQFF.

The CDR3 reads CASSLWGGTRSSYNEQFF. DNA of the CDR3: TGTGCCAGCAGCCTTTGGGGCGGAACCCGGAGCTCCTACAATGAGCAGTTCTTC. This chain joins TRBV11-1 and TRBJ2-1, with D maybe TRBD1 (5 bases). V gave up 5 bases and J gave up 0 bases, with 20 bases separating them. This CDR3 region has 18 residues. Germline V lookup: CDR1 SGHAT, CDR2 FQDESV (reference sequence). The full variable domain, rest sourced from reference TRBV11-1 and TRBJ2-1, is EAEVAQSPRYKITEKSQAVAFWCDPISGHATLYWYRQILGQGPELLVQFQDESVVDDSQLPKDRFSAERLKGVDSTLKIQPAELGDSAMYLCASSLWGGTRSSYNEQFFGPGTRLTVL.

This clone was observed a handful of times. This chain joins TRBV9 and TRBJ2-7; maybe TRBD2 (6 bases). This CDR3 is built from 15 residues. Germline CDR1 reads SGDLS; CDR2 reads YYNGEE. V lost 0 bases to trimming and J lost 4 bases, with 14 bases between them. CDR3 sequence (DNA): TGTGCCAGCAGCGTAGATCCGGGCGGGGTTTACGAGCAGTACTTC. It encodes CASSVDPGGVYEQYF.

This clone was seen only a few times. The chain combines TRBV7-2 with TRBJ2-6; D is perhaps TRBD1 (5 bases). The CDR3 contains 13 residues. Germline CDR1 is SGHTA and CDR2 is FQGNSA. V was trimmed by 7 bases and J by 7 bases, leaving 11 bases between them. CDR3 sequence: CASKIGVANVLTF. In DNA form, the CDR3 reads TGTGCCAGCAAGATAGGGGTAGCCAACGTCCTGACTTTC.

This clone was found a few times. V usage is TRBV11-1 and J usage is TRBJ2-5; D gene ambiguous. CDR3 length equals 13 residues. Trimming stripped 7 bases from V and 2 bases from J, with 11 bases between. CDR1 and CDR2 from the germline V gene are SGHAT and FQDESV (reference sequence). As DNA, the CDR3 is TGTGCCAGCACCAATCAGGTTCAAGAGACCCAGTACTTC. Encoded protein: CASTNQVQETQYF.

This clone has only a few counts. The chain is built from TRBV25-1 and TRBJ2-1, with TRBD1 matching over 9 bases. This CDR3 comprises 13 residues. From germline, CDR1 is MGHDK and CDR2 SYGVNS. V lost 4 bases to trimming and J lost 7 bases; unmatched junction nucleotides: 2. The CDR3 sequence is CASSGDRVNEQFF. CDR3 DNA sequence: TGTGCCAGCAGTGGGGACAGGGTTAATGAGCAGTTCTTC.

This chain joins TRBV30 and TRBJ2-7; TRBD2 matches at 8 bases. V lost 0 bases, J lost 5 bases, and 9 bases stayed unmatched. Germline CDR1 and CDR2: GTSNPN and SVGIG (reference sequence). The CDR3 runs to 15 residues. The CDR3 DNA sequence: TGTGCCTGGAGTGTACCGGGACTAGTAACCCACGAGCAGTACTTC. It is translated as CAWSVPGLVTHEQYF.

This clone turned up a few times. The chain employs TRBV7-2 and TRBJ2-5; D is unclear. CDR3 length: 14 amino acids. The germline CDR1 and CDR2 sequences are SGHTA and FQGNSA. V lost 3 bases and J lost 1, with 9 bases in between. The CDR3 DNA reads as TGTGCCAGCAGCTTCGGCGGAATCCAAGAGACCCAGTACTTC. It specifies CASSFGGIQETQYF.

V is TRBV7-2 and J is TRBJ2-3; D might be TRBD1 (6 bases). Germline V gene lookup returns CDR1 SGHTA and CDR2 FQGNSA. V shed 4 bases and J shed 6 bases, with 11 bases lying between them. The CDR3 is 13 amino acids. For the CDR3, the DNA is TGTGCCAGCAGCTACAGGGTCTCCGATACGCAGTATTTT. Its translation is CASSYRVSDTQYF.

V is TRBV7-2 and J is TRBJ1-2; D ambiguous. The CDR3 runs to 16 residues. Trimming removed 0 bases at V and 0 bases at J, with 11 bases between. Looked up from germline, CDR1 is SGHTA and CDR2 is FQGNSA. CDR3 amino acids: CASSLAVAVTNYGYTF. The CDR3, as DNA: TGTGCCAGCAGCTTAGCGGTGGCGGTGACTAACTATGGCTACACCTTC. Combining the CDR3 with reference TRBV7-2 and TRBJ1-2 gives the whole variable domain GAGVSQSPSNKVTEKGKDVELRCDPISGHTALYWYRQSLGQGLEFLIYFQGNSAPDKSGLPSDRFSAERTGGSVSTLTIQRTQQEDSAVYLCASSLAVAVTNYGYTFGSGTRLTVV.

This chain links TRBV11-2 with TRBJ2-3, with 13 positions matching TRBD2. In germline, CDR1 is SGHAT, CDR2 FQNNGV. CDR3 size: 16 residues. The junction had 6 bases not matched to a gene; V was cut back by 4 bases and J by 5 bases. The CDR3 bases are TGTGCCAGCAGCTCCTGGACTAGCGGGGGTAGAGATACGCAGTATTTT. Translated, it gives CASSSWTSGGRDTQYF.